This entry lists 3 T cell receptor beta chains sequenced from one sample in a study of blood T cell repertoires in COVID-19. The assay was immunoSEQ multiplex PCR, and TCRdb's table has in-frame clones only and misses some. This sample yields a few hundred thousand clones, of which about nine tenths are seen a single time; under 6.5% belongs to the top ten. Material: peripheral blood. These receptors were collected from a man aged 55 to 69 with acute or convalescent COVID-19.

The chain combines TRBV19 with TRBJ2-2, with 13 positions matching TRBD2. The CDR3 runs to 17 residues. Per germline, CDR1 LNHDA and CDR2 SQIVND (reference sequence). Trimming removed 3 bases from V and 4 bases from J; junction bases left unmatched: 5. CDR3 in amino acids: CASSIRTSGSATGELFF. CDR3 sequence (DNA): TGTGCCAGTAGTATTCGGACTAGCGGGAGTGCCACCGGGGAGCTGTTTTTT.

This clone came up once. The V call is TRBV7-6, the J call TRBJ2-1; no firm D call. Trimming took off 1 base at V and 2 bases at J, with 15 bases between the two ends. CDR3 length equals 17 residues. CDR1 SGHVS and CDR2 FNYEAQ come from the germline V gene. This CDR3 reads CASSLGSSIATYNEQFF. The CDR3 nucleotides read TGTGCCAGCAGCTTAGGATCGTCTATTGCAACCTACAATGAGCAGTTCTTC.

The rearrangement uses TRBV19 and TRBJ1-3; 10 bases align to TRBD1. The J segment lost 1 base and the V segment lost 8 bases, leaving 2 bases of the junction unmatched. Germline assignment: CDR1 LNHDA and CDR2 SQIVND (reference sequence). The CDR3 has 14 amino acids. The CDR3 coding sequence is TGTGCCAGTCGGGACAGGGGTTCTGGAAACACCATATATTTT. As protein: CASRDRGSGNTIYF.